These T cell receptor beta chains were read from a single sample in a study of vaccination effects on CD4 cells after COVID-19. The table came from immunoSEQ multiplex PCR; TCRdb's copy has only in-frame clones and leaves some out. The repertoire holds tens of thousands of clones, with 65% to 75% as singletons. The antigens of these receptors remain unknown. Material: CD4+ T cells from PBMCs cultured with HCoV-NL63 spike peptides, obtained before COVID-19 vaccination. The source is a human donor who received a COVID-19 vaccine. Both conserved end residues are part of each CDR3. Some rows mark clone size as missing; the rest say once, few, many or name a class of expanded clone.

v_gene	abundance	j_gene	CDR3aa
TRBV5-4	-	TRBJ2-5	CASSGGLAGGQETQYF
TRBV5-6	few	TRBJ1-1	CASSLGGTGRPNTEAFF
TRBV18	-	TRBJ2-3	CASSLRLAGGSDTQYF
TRBV5-8	-	TRBJ2-3	CASPGTGPTDTQYF
TRBV6-5	-	TRBJ2-3	CASSLGQLGTDTQYF
TRBV11-1	-	TRBJ1-1	CASSWAQNTEAFF
TRBV7-9	-	TRBJ2-1	CASSLIGGEQFF
TRBV6-2/TRBV6-3	-	TRBJ1-5	CASSSLGQGAIGNQPQHF
TRBV30	-	TRBJ2-6	CAWSASGSGANVLTF
TRBV18	-	TRBJ1-1	CASSPPVVGTEAFF
TRBV6-5	-	TRBJ2-1	CASSYKGYNEQFF
TRBV2	once	TRBJ2-3	CASSVPLPGTGTLGYTQYF
TRBV14	-	TRBJ2-3	CASSQDRARLAGTDTQYF
TRBV9	-	TRBJ1-5	CASSVEGRNQPQHF
TRBV13	-	TRBJ1-2	CASSQRQKRQVLDYGYTF
TRBV28	-	TRBJ1-5	CASSLGFGWGNQPQHF
TRBV7-8	once	TRBJ2-5	CASSLGSRQETQYF
TRBV6-5	-	TRBJ1-1	CASSFGPGGRDEAFF
TRBV14	-	TRBJ2-5	CAGSHPYRIGGALVSMETQYF
TRBV9	once	TRBJ1-2	CASSVGQGANYGYTF
TRBV7-3	-	TRBJ1-3	CASSLNPGNTIYF
TRBV24-1	-	TRBJ2-5	CATSPWGSKGAETQYF
TRBV18	-	TRBJ2-5	CASFRGGTVETQYF
TRBV3-1/TRBV3-2	-	TRBJ1-2	CASSLGTLYGYTF
TRBV12-3/TRBV12-4	-	TRBJ2-2	CASSFHSPGELFF
TRBV7-9	-	TRBJ1-5	CASSLTGQLNQPQHF
TRBV7-2	few	TRBJ1-5	CASSLDARENQPQHF
TRBV5-1	few	TRBJ1-6	CASSPGTGTYNSPLHF